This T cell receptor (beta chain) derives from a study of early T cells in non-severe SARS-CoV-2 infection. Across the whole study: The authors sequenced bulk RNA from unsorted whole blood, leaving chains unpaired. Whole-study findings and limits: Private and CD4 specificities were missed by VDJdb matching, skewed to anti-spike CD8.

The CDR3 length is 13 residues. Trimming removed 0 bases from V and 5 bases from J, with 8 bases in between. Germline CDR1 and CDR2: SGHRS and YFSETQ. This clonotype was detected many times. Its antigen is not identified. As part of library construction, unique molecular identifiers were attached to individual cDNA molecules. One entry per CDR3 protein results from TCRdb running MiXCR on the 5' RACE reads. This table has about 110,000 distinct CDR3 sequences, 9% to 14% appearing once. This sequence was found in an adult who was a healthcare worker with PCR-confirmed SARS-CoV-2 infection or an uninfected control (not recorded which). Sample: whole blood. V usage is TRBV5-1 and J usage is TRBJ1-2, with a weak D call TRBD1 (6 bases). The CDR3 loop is CASSLGQVYGYTF. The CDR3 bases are TGCGCCAGCAGCTTGGGACAGGTGTATGGCTACACCTTC. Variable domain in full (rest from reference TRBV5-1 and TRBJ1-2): KAGVTQTPRYLIKTRGQQVTLSCSPISGHRSVSWYQQTPGQGLQFLFEYFSETQRNKGNFPGRFSGRQFSNSRSEMNVSTLELGDSALYLCASSLGQVYGYTFGSGTRLTVV.